Following are 2 T cell receptor beta chains from one sample sequenced in a study of blood T cell repertoires in COVID-19. TCRdb's table, derived via immunoSEQ multiplex PCR, lists solely in-frame clones and lacks some. The sample holds some 300,000 clones, about 90% seen once. The sample taken for sequencing was PBMCs or T cells enriched from blood (not recorded which). These TCRs come from a woman aged 25 to 39 who had recovered from COVID-19.

The chain recombines TRBV6-5 with TRBJ1-4; D might be TRBD1 (5 bases). The germline CDR1 and CDR2 sequences are MNHEY and SVGAGI. Trimming removed 0 bases from V and 3 bases from J, with 11 bases in between. The CDR3 consists of 16 residues. CDR3 sequence (DNA): TGTGCCAGCAGTTACTCCCCGGGACTACCTAATGAAAAACTGTTTTTT. This encodes CASSYSPGLPNEKLFF.

CDR3 sequence reads: CAISLQGYTEAFF. In DNA form, the CDR3 reads TGTGCCATCAGTTTACAGGGGTACACTGAAGCTTTCTTT. The chain employs TRBV10-3 and TRBJ1-1; 7 nucleotides line up with TRBD1. This CDR3 comprises 13 residues. V was pared by 5 bases and J by 3 bases, with 3 bases of the junction left unmatched. Germline CDR1 ENHRY, CDR2 SYGVKD.